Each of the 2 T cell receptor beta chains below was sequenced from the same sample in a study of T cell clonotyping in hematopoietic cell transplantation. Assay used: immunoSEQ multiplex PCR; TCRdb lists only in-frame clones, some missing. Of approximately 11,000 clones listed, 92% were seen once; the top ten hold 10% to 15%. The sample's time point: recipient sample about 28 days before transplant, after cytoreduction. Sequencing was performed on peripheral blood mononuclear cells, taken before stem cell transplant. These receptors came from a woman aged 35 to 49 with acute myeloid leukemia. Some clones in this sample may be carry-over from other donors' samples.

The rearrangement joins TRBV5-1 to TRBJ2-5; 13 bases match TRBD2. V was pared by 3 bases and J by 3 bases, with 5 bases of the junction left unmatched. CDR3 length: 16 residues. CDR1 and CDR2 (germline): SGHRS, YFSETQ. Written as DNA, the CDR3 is TGCGCCAGCAGCTCGACAGGGACTAGCGGGGAAGAGACCCAGTACTTC. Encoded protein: CASSSTGTSGEETQYF.

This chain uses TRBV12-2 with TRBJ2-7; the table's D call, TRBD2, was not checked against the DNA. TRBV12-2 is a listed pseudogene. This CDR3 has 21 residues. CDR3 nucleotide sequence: TGTGCAAGTCGCTTAGATTGGATGGGAGTCGAGGACCGAACAATTTCCTACGAGCAGTACTTC. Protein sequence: CASRLDWMGVEDRTISYEQYF.